Listed below are T cell receptor beta chains from one sample, sequenced in a study of vaccination and CD4 T cells after COVID-19. Antigens of these TCRs are unknown. TCRdb reprocessed the PCR reads with MiXCR, giving one entry per CDR3 protein. The sample records roughly 10,000 distinct CDR3 sequences, 60% to 75% being singletons. Material for sequencing was CD4+ T cells from blood, cultured in vitro. Receptors originate from a human donor who had recovered from COVID-19. The CDR3 runs from the conserved cysteine through the conserved F or W. A D gene is named only where the DNA matches it firmly. Expanded clones get a size class; other rows say once, few or many, or leave the size out.

>TRBJ2-1|-|TRBV7-2|-
CASSVSTGTTGEQFF
TGTGCCAGCAGCGTATCCACAGGAACCACCGGTGAGCAGTTCTTC
>TRBJ1-5|-|TRBV6-2/TRBV6-3|-
CASSYVDSNQPQHF
TGTGCCAGCAGTTACGTAGATAGCAATCAGCCCCAGCATTTT
>TRBJ1-5|TRBD1|TRBV19|-
CASSTATGTSQPQHF
TGTGCCAGTAGCACCGCGACAGGGACAAGCCAGCCCCAGCATTTT
>TRBJ1-2|-|TRBV11-2|-
CASSFRDGCTF
TGTGCCAGCAGCTTCAGGGATGGCTGCACCTTC
>TRBJ2-1|-|TRBV6-5|-
CASSYSGWGNEQFF
TGTGCCAGCAGTTACTCAGGATGGGGGAATGAGCAGTTCTTC
>TRBJ1-2|-|TRBV7-8|few
CASSPQDGSFYTF
TGTGCCAGCAGCCCACAGGACGGATCTTTCTACACCTTC
>TRBJ1-1|-|TRBV20-1|-
CSAQSGGGTEAFF
TGCAGTGCCCAAAGTGGAGGGGGGACTGAAGCTTTCTTT
>TRBJ1-1|-|TRBV11-2|few
CASSLVGDTEAFF
TGTGCCAGCAGCTTAGTAGGTGACACTGAAGCTTTCTTT
>TRBJ2-7|TRBD1|TRBV6-5|-
CASSYSQGQLYEQYF
TGTGCCAGCAGTTATAGTCAGGGACAGTTGTACGAGCAGTACTTC
>TRBJ2-2|TRBD1|TRBV7-9|-
CASSIPRDSANTGELFF
TGTGCCAGCAGTATCCCGAGGGACAGCGCGAACACCGGGGAGCTGTTTTTT
>TRBJ2-5|-|TRBV2|-
CASSIRFVDQYF
TGTGCCAGCAGTATCCGCTTCGTGGACCAGTACTTC
>TRBJ1-6|-|TRBV30|-
CAWKEQGYTPLHF
TGTGCCTGGAAGGAGCAGGGGTATACACCCCTCCACTTT
>TRBJ2-5|TRBD1|TRBV19|few
CASSNRGHQETQYF
TGTGCCAGTAGCAACAGGGGGCACCAAGAGACCCAGTACTTC
>TRBJ1-1|-|TRBV29-1|-
CSVDPSGTEAFF
TGCAGCGTTGATCCGAGTGGGACTGAAGCTTTCTTT
>TRBJ2-3|TRBD2|TRBV2|-
CASGGQTSGRENFRYSQYF
TGTGCCAGCGGAGGTCAGACTAGCGGGAGGGAAAACTTCAGATATTCGCAGTATTTT
>TRBJ1-1|-|TRBV5-1|-
CASSLDGGGTEAFF
TGCGCCAGCAGCTTAGACGGAGGTGGCACTGAAGCTTTCTTT
>TRBJ1-1|-|TRBV20-1|-
CSATRGADTEAFF
TGCAGTGCCACGAGGGGGGCCGACACTGAAGCTTTCTTT
>TRBJ2-7|-|TRBV10-3|-
CAISEFRGSYEQYF
TGTGCCATCAGTGAGTTTAGGGGATCGTACGAGCAGTACTTC
>TRBJ1-1|-|TRBV6-1|-
CASRKASLTEAFF
TGTGCCAGCAGAAAAGCTTCGTTGACTGAAGCTTTCTTT
>TRBJ2-7|TRBD2|TRBV28|few
CASSISGLAGGTYEQYF
TGTGCCAGCAGTATCTCGGGACTAGCGGGAGGAACCTACGAGCAGTACTTC
>TRBJ1-5|TRBD1|TRBV20-1|-
CSATRTGGEAQPQHF
TGCAGTGCTACGCGGACAGGGGGCGAGGCTCAGCCCCAGCATTTT
>TRBJ2-3|-|TRBV21-1|-
CASRLAGTWTDTQYF
TGTGCCAGCAGACTAGCGGGAACTTGGACAGATACGCAGTATTTT
>TRBJ1-6|TRBD1|TRBV10-3|-
CAIRVTGGPGSPLHF
TGTGCCATCAGGGTGACAGGGGGCCCCGGCTCACCCCTCCACTTT
>TRBJ1-1|TRBD1|TRBV19|-
CASSTSGGWGTEAFF
TGTGCCAGTAGTACATCAGGGGGCTGGGGCACTGAAGCTTTCTTT
>TRBJ1-1|-|TRBV18|-
CASSPFGGQEAFF
TGTGCCAGCTCACCATTCGGTGGACAAGAGGCTTTCTTT
>TRBJ2-7|TRBD2|TRBV12-3/TRBV12-4|-
CASSLRPRTGLRHEQYF
TGTGCCAGCAGTCTACGGCCTAGGACGGGACTACGACACGAGCAGTACTTC
>TRBJ2-7|-|TRBV20-1|few
CSARDPLSSYEQYF
TGCAGTGCTAGAGATCCTCTGAGCTCCTACGAGCAGTACTTC
>TRBJ2-4|-|TRBV19|-
CASSIDISGERNIQCF
TGTGCCAGTAGTATAGATATATCAGGGGAGAGAAACATTCAGTGCTTC
>TRBJ1-5|-|TRBV27|-
CASSPQGAHQPQHF
TGTGCCAGCAGTCCCCAGGGAGCTCATCAGCCCCAGCATTTT
>TRBJ1-5|TRBD1|TRBV6-5|-
CASSYSTGKGQPQHF
TGTGCCAGCAGTTACTCGACAGGGAAAGGTCAGCCCCAGCATTTT
>TRBJ1-4|TRBD1|TRBV6-1|-
CATEGTGSVGKLFF
TGTGCCACCGAGGGGACAGGGTCAGTGGGGAAACTGTTTTTT
>TRBJ2-1|TRBD1|TRBV15|-
CATSRGTASSYNEQFF
TGTGCCACCAGCAGGGGGACAGCGAGCTCCTACAATGAGCAGTTCTTC
>TRBJ1-2|-|TRBV6-1|-
CASSEELRGWGYTF
TGTGCCAGCAGTGAAGAATTGAGGGGTTGGGGCTACACCTTC
>TRBJ2-1|TRBD1|TRBV11-2|-
CASSQTGQGSNEQFF
TGTGCCAGCAGCCAGACGGGACAGGGAAGCAATGAGCAGTTCTTC
>TRBJ1-2|-|TRBV15|-
CATSRPGPRGYYGYTF
TGTGCCACCAGCAGACCGGGACCCCGCGGGTACTATGGCTACACCTTC
>TRBJ1-5|-|TRBV19|-
CASSPFRQPQHF
TGTGCCAGTTCTCCTTTCCGTCAGCCCCAGCATTTT
>TRBJ2-7|-|TRBV20-1|-
CSATRQVRRDEQYF
TGCAGTGCTACCAGACAGGTTCGCCGGGACGAGCAGTACTTC
>TRBJ1-1|TRBD1|TRBV19|-
CASIQRGNRGLNTEAFF
TGTGCCAGTATCCAGAGGGGGAACAGGGGACTTAACACTGAAGCTTTCTTT
>TRBJ2-1|-|TRBV30|-
CAWTRDAYNEQFF
TGTGCCTGGACTCGGGACGCATACAATGAGCAGTTCTTC
>TRBJ1-1|-|TRBV12-5|-
CASGLNTEAFF
TGTGCTAGTGGTTTGAACACTGAAGCTTTCTTT
>TRBJ2-5|-|TRBV7-9|few
CASSPTTGRSQETQYF
TGTGCCAGCAGCCCCACCACAGGGAGGTCCCAAGAGACCCAGTACTTC
>TRBJ2-7|-|TRBV7-9|-
CASSFAPPRAYEQYF
TGTGCCAGCAGCTTTGCCCCCCCTAGGGCCTACGAGCAGTACTTC
>TRBJ1-4|-|TRBV19|-
CASSTWGFGEKLFF
TGTGCCAGTAGTACCTGGGGATTTGGTGAAAAACTGTTTTTT
>TRBJ2-2|TRBD1|TRBV6-1|few
CASTLGQGRTGELFF
TGTGCCAGCACCCTGGGACAGGGAAGAACCGGGGAGCTGTTTTTT
>TRBJ2-6|-|TRBV7-8|medium-sized
CASSAQLGLSSGANVLTF
TGTGCCAGCAGCGCACAGTTGGGATTAAGCTCTGGGGCCAACGTCCTGACTTTC
>TRBJ2-1|TRBD2|TRBV19|-
CASTRASGGLLEQFF
TGTGCCAGTACCCGAGCTAGCGGGGGGTTGCTTGAGCAGTTCTTC
>TRBJ1-2|-|TRBV20-1|-
CSARGGGSNYGYTF
TGCAGTGCTAGAGGCGGGGGGTCTAACTATGGCTACACCTTC
>TRBJ1-2|-|TRBV7-2|-
CASSLVGQPYGYTF
TGTGCCAGCAGCTTAGTTGGGCAGCCCTATGGCTACACCTTC
>TRBJ1-2|-|TRBV20-1|-
CSAYSGTYGYTF
TGCAGTGCTTACAGCGGAACTTATGGCTACACCTTC
>TRBJ1-2|TRBD1|TRBV7-9|few
CASSAGQNNYGYTF
TGTGCCAGCAGCGCGGGACAGAATAACTATGGCTACACCTTC
>TRBJ1-2|-|TRBV4-3|-
CASSQGPNYGYTF
TGCGCCAGCAGCCAGGGGCCTAACTATGGCTACACCTTC
>TRBJ2-2|TRBD2|TRBV7-3|-
CASSLYTSGGGTNTGELFF
TGTGCCAGCAGCTTATACACTAGCGGGGGGGGAACGAACACCGGGGAGCTGTTTTTT
>TRBJ1-6|-|TRBV7-9|-
CASTPGTLNSPLQPLHF
TGTGCCAGCACTCCGGGAACACTGAATTCACCCCTCCAACCCCTCCACTTT